The clone carrying this T cell receptor beta chain was detected once. Its specificity is unknown. The V end was cut by 0 bases, the J end by 5 bases, with 11 bases between. The CDR3 runs 15 residues. Germline loops: CDR1 LGHNA, CDR2 YNFKEQ. This sample was taken from a study of shared clonotypes between healthy human individuals. At the level of the study: For every donor, three CD4 naive, three CD4 memory, two CD8 naive and one CD8 memory plates were used. Overall study results and limits: Researchers sampled only blood; tissue repertoires likely differ. Naive subsets generally exceeded memory subsets in estimated richness. Rarefaction showed that sequencing of sorted subsets was incomplete (despite large depth).

Generated by immunoSEQ multiplex PCR, the TCRdb table keeps only in-frame clones and is missing some. This sample has roughly 2.4 million clones, with approximately 96% found just once. The sequencing input was naive CD4+ T cells sorted from blood. Stated subset: CD45RA+ positively selected. The chain joins TRBV4-2 to TRBJ2-1; tentative D call: TRBD1 (5 bases). The TCR was taken from a man aged 18 to 29 in good health. CDR3 protein: CASSQDRQGDNEQFF. CDR3 nucleotide sequence: TGTGCCAGCAGCCAAGATCGGCAGGGTGACAATGAGCAGTTCTTC.